The 24 T cell receptor beta chains presented below share a single source sample, sequenced in a study of vaccination effects on CD4 cells after COVID-19. Antigen specificity for these receptors is unknown. Using immunoSEQ multiplex PCR, the repertoire was profiled, and TCRdb retains in-frame clones only, with some absent. The sample gives some 50,000 clones, around 74% of which show up once; less than 15% is in the top ten. Viral peptide pool expansion of antigen-specific CD4+ T cells preceded sequencing in the ViraFEST assay. Culture proceeded for 10 days, and CD4+ T cells were then isolated. Participants each got two BNT162b2 or mRNA-1273 vaccine doses. This sample comprised CD4+ T cells from PBMCs cultured with HCoV-OC43 spike peptides, obtained after COVID-19 vaccination. Subset in this sample: HCoV-OC43 spike overlapping peptide pool stimulation. All receptors derive from a human donor who received a COVID-19 vaccine.

This chain links TRBV9 with TRBJ1-2; D uncertain. The CDR3 runs to 15 residues. Germline CDR1 is SGDLS and CDR2 is YYNGEE. V was cut by 0 bases and J by 0 bases, with 9 bases left in between. CDR3 sequence reads: CASSVEVSANYGYTF. The DNA for the CDR3 is TGTGCCAGCAGCGTAGAAGTGAGTGCTAACTATGGCTACACCTTC.

This clone showed up just once. J is TRBJ2-7 and V is TRBV5-1, with 14 nucleotides matching TRBD2. The V gene end was trimmed by 2 bases and the J gene end by 0 bases; junction bases not matched to a gene: 4. The CDR3 is 17 residues long. Germline CDR1 is SGHRS and CDR2 is YFSETQ. CDR3 sequence: CASSLGTSGSTSYEQYF. The CDR3 bases are TGCGCCAGCAGCTTAGGGACTAGCGGGAGTACCTCCTACGAGCAGTACTTC.

The gene calls are TRBV5-4 and TRBJ1-2; D unresolved. Trimming took 0 bases from V and 8 from J, leaving 11 bases between them. The length of the CDR3 is 13 residues. Germline lookup yields CDR1 SGHNT and CDR2 YYREEE (reference sequence). In DNA, the CDR3 is TGTGCCAGCAGCTTGGAGGCCGAGAGGGGCTACACCTTC. Protein sequence: CASSLEAERGYTF.

The chain recombines TRBV6-1 with TRBJ1-6; no firm D call. This CDR3 spans 12 amino acids. Germline CDR1 is MNHNS and CDR2 is SASEGT. Trimming removed 3 bases at V and 13 bases at J, with 10 bases between. DNA of the CDR3: TGTGCCAGCAGTGACGAAGCTCTCCCCCTCCACTTT. This encodes CASSDEALPLHF.

Of note for this clone: This may arise from a read error, as a much more abundant clone is one base away. The chain joins TRBV6-4 to TRBJ2-3; 11 nucleotides line up with TRBD2. Germline V gene lookup returns CDR1 MRHNA and CDR2 SNTAGT. The ends lost 4 bases at V and 1 base at J; junction bases unmatched: 1. This CDR3 is built from 15 residues. This CDR3 reads CASSALAGGTDTQYF. CDR3 nucleotides: TGTGCCAGCAGTGCACTAGCGGGGGGCACAGATACGCAGTATTTT.

The rearrangement joins TRBV27 to TRBJ1-6; the D is unclear. The length of the CDR3 is 14 residues. Trimming removed 2 bases from V and 12 bases from J, with 14 bases in between. The germline CDR1 and CDR2 sequences are MNHEY and SMNVEV (reference sequence). The CDR3 DNA sequence: TGTGCCAGCAGTTTACTCAATATTTTGGGACCCCTCCACTTT. It yields the protein CASSLLNILGPLHF.

The V gene is TRBV7-6, the J gene TRBJ2-5; 7 bases agree with TRBD1. Germline lookup yields CDR1 SGHVS and CDR2 FNYEAQ. Trimming took 5 bases from V and 1 from J; bases not matched to a gene: 7. This CDR3 comprises 15 residues. CDR3 residues: CASSQQAGGQETQYF. In DNA, the CDR3 is TGTGCCAGCAGCCAGCAAGCAGGGGGCCAAGAGACCCAGTACTTC.

In this sample, this clone turned up a few times. The V gene is TRBV7-9, the J gene TRBJ1-5; D ambiguous. Trimming left V 1 base short and J 7 bases short, with 11 bases between. CDR3 length: 14 amino acids. Germline V gene sequence: CDR1 SEHNR, CDR2 FQNEAQ (reference sequence). The CDR3, as DNA: TGTGCCAGCAGCTTAGATCTGGGAGGACAGCCCCAGCATTTT. This translates into CASSLDLGGQPQHF.

CDR3 bases: TGTGCCAGCAGCTTGGGGGACGGCAACACTGAAGCTTTCTTT. Its protein product is CASSLGDGNTEAFF. The V gene is TRBV5-4, the J gene TRBJ1-1, with a possible D match to TRBD1 (5 bases). V was clipped by 0 bases and J by 2 bases, with 8 bases between them. The CDR3 is made up of 14 amino acids. Germline V gene lookup returns CDR1 SGHNT and CDR2 YYREEE (reference sequence).

In its sample, this clone was seen once. The chain links TRBV30 to TRBJ2-5, with TRBD2 identical over 9 bases. Unmatched junction bases numbered 3, after V lost 2 bases and J lost 2 bases. The CDR3 loop spans 14 amino acids. CDR1 and CDR2 (germline): GTSNPN, SVGIG (reference sequence). Written as DNA, the CDR3 is TGTGCCTGGAGTCTTGCGGGGGGGCAAGAGACCCAGTACTTC. It encodes CAWSLAGGQETQYF.

The chain uses TRBV12-5 and TRBJ1-5; D gene uncertain. Trimming pared 3 bases from V and 0 bases from J, leaving 21 bases between. The length of the CDR3 is 19 residues. Germline CDR1 is LGHNT and CDR2 is FRNRAP. The chain's CDR3 is CASGFTRIADPYSNQPQHF. The DNA for the CDR3 is TGTGCTAGTGGTTTTACCCGAATAGCCGATCCATATAGCAATCAGCCCCAGCATTTT.

A word on this clone: Other DNA sequences in the same sample also yield this CDR3. The rearrangement uses TRBV30 and TRBJ2-5, with D unclear. Trimming stripped 3 bases from V and 2 bases from J, with 10 bases between. This CDR3 is 13 amino acids long. The V gene's germline CDR1 is GTSNPN and CDR2 SVGIG (reference sequence). The CDR3 here is CAWSRRLQETQYF. The CDR3 coding sequence is TGTGCCTGGAGCCGTCGGTTACAAGAGACCCAGTACTTC.

The J gene is TRBJ1-1, the V gene TRBV5-1; 10 positions agree with TRBD1. V gave up 2 bases and J gave up 2 bases; unmatched junction bases: 3. The CDR3 runs 15 residues. The germline V gene encodes CDR1 SGHRS and CDR2 YFSETQ. For the CDR3, the DNA is TGCGCCAGCAGCTTCCGGACAGGGGGAAACACTGAAGCTTTCTTT. Translating it yields CASSFRTGGNTEAFF. The full variable domain, its missing parts supplied by reference TRBV5-1 and TRBJ1-1, is KAGVTQTPRYLIKTRGQQVTLSCSPISGHRSVSWYQQTPGQGLQFLFEYFSETQRNKGNFPGRFSGRQFSNSRSEMNVSTLELGDSALYLCASSFRTGGNTEAFFGQGTRLTVV.

The J gene is TRBJ2-1, the V gene TRBV13; 11 bases agree with TRBD1. The CDR3 spans 21 residues. After removal of 3 bases from V and 0 bases from J, the junction contained 16 bases not matched to a gene. Germline CDR1 and CDR2: PRHDT and FYEKMQ (reference sequence). This CDR3 reads CASSFSLNWGQGENSYNEQFF. CDR3 nucleotide sequence: TGTGCCAGCAGCTTTTCCCTTAACTGGGGACAGGGGGAAAACTCCTACAATGAGCAGTTCTTC. Combining the CDR3 with reference TRBV13 and TRBJ2-1 gives the whole variable domain AAGVIQSPRHLIKEKRETATLKCYPIPRHDTVYWYQQGPGQDPQFLISFYEKMQSDKGSIPDRFSAQQFSDYHSELNMSSLELGDSALYFCASSFSLNWGQGENSYNEQFFGPGTRLTVL.

The V call is TRBV5-4, the J call TRBJ2-3; TRBD2 is a possible D gene (6 bases). V lost 0 bases and J 0 bases, leaving 14 bases between the germline ends. Germline CDR1 is SGHNT and CDR2 is YYREEE (reference sequence). This CDR3 is 17 amino acids long. The CDR3 nucleotides are TGTGCCAGCAGCTTGGATATACTAGCAGCTAGCACAGATACGCAGTATTTT. Its translation: CASSLDILAASTDTQYF.

As DNA, the CDR3 is TGTGCCAGCAGTCACGGACAGGGCTTTGGCTACACCTTC. Translation: CASSHGQGFGYTF. The rearrangement joins TRBV12-3 or TRBV12-4 to TRBJ1-2; 8 bases line up with TRBD1. J gave up 7 bases and V 5 bases, and 6 bases lay outside the gene matches. The CDR3 has 13 amino acids.

The chain links TRBV19 to TRBJ2-7, with TRBD2 matching over 12 bases. The V gene end was trimmed by 5 bases and the J gene end by 2 bases; junction bases not matched to a gene: 7. In germline, CDR1 is LNHDA, CDR2 SQIVND (reference sequence). This CDR3 is 16 amino acids long. In DNA form, the CDR3 reads TGTGCCAGTAGTGCACTAGCGGGAGGAGTAGCCTACGAGCAGTACTTC. This encodes CASSALAGGVAYEQYF.

In this sample, this clone turned up once. This chain joins TRBV3-1 (or the pseudogene TRBV3-2) and TRBJ2-7; TRBD1 might be the D (5 bases). V was trimmed by 0 bases and J by 0 bases, leaving 12 bases between them. In germline, CDR1 is LGHDT, CDR2 YNNKEL (reference sequence). This CDR3 is built from 16 residues. The CDR3 nucleotides are TGTGCCAGCAGCCAAGAGGCAGGGTTTACCTCCTACGAGCAGTACTTC. Protein: CASSQEAGFTSYEQYF.

The rearrangement links TRBV19 to TRBJ1-1, with TRBD1 matching over 11 bases. With 7 bases clipped from V and 7 bases from J, the junction kept 5 bases outside the gene matches. The V gene's germline CDR1 is LNHDA and CDR2 SQIVND (reference sequence). The CDR3 has 13 amino acids. CDR3 sequence: CASMDRGPGEAFF. CDR3 bases: TGTGCCAGTATGGACAGGGGGCCAGGTGAAGCTTTCTTT. Looking up the rest from reference TRBV19 and TRBJ1-1 gives the full variable domain: DGGITQSPKYLFRKEGQNVTLSCEQNLNHDAMYWYRQDPGQGLRLIYYSQIVNDFQKGDIAEGYSVSREKKESFPLTVTSAQKNPTAFYLCASMDRGPGEAFFGQGTRLTVV.

The chain's CDR3 is CASSQVGEQFF. DNA for the CDR3: TGTGCCAGCAGCCAGGTAGGCGAGCAGTTCTTC. This sequence joins TRBV3-1 (or the pseudogene TRBV3-2) and TRBJ2-1; D unclear. This CDR3 spans 11 amino acids. Germline CDR1 is LGHDT and CDR2 is YNNKEL (reference sequence). Trimming removed 3 bases from V and 10 bases from J, with 7 bases in between.

This chain joins TRBV27 and TRBJ2-7; the match to TRBD2 covers 11 bases. The CDR3 runs 16 residues. Germline V gene data show CDR1 as MNHEY and CDR2 as SMNVEV (reference sequence). V trimming: 3 bases; J trimming: 6 bases; junction bases outside the gene matches: 10. Written as DNA, the CDR3 is TGTGCCAGCAGTTTTCTAATGACTAGCGGGATTAGCGAGCAGTACTTC. Protein: CASSFLMTSGISEQYF.

This clone was seen only a few times. This sequence joins TRBV2 and TRBJ2-1; maybe TRBD2 (7 bases). This CDR3 is 16 amino acids long. CDR1 and CDR2 (germline): SNHLY, FYNNEI. V dropped 4 bases and J dropped 4 bases, with 17 bases sitting between them. This chain's CDR3 is CASSVNRGANYNEQFF. DNA for the CDR3: TGTGCCAGCAGTGTGAATCGGGGGGCGAATTACAATGAGCAGTTCTTC.

In DNA form, the CDR3 reads TGCGCCAGCAGCCAGGCGGGACAGGGGAATGAAAAACTGTTTTTT. It encodes CASSQAGQGNEKLFF. V gene TRBV5-1 combines with J gene TRBJ1-4; 10 positions agree with TRBD1. Germline values: CDR1 SGHRS, CDR2 YFSETQ. The CDR3 spans 15 residues. J gave up 5 bases and V 4 bases, and 5 bases lay outside the gene matches.

The chain employs TRBV12-3 or TRBV12-4 and TRBJ1-6; TRBD1 is a possible D gene (5 bases). This CDR3 is 12 amino acids long. Deletions cut 4 bases from V and 14 bases from J, with 12 bases between. The CDR3 spells CASSSDSWALHF. The CDR3 DNA sequence: TGTGCCAGCAGTTCCGACAGTTGGGCCCTCCACTTT.